Below, 12 T cell receptor beta chains from the same sample are listed, as sequenced in a study of T cells in placental villitis. The libraries were made with immunoSEQ v4. TCRdb's copy holds only in-frame clones and misses some; the assay was immunoSEQ multiplex PCR. The sample consists of some 6,200 clones, around 80% of them appearing once. Sequencing used placental tissue containing maternal and fetal cells. The receptors come from a human patient with infectious villitis; the placental T cells may come from both mother and fetus.

The V gene is TRBV5-5, the J gene TRBJ2-2; D unresolved. The CDR3 is 12 amino acids. Trimming took 1 base from V and 7 from J, leaving 5 bases between them. CDR1 is SGHKS, CDR2 YYEKEE, per germline (reference sequence). CDR3 sequence (DNA): TGTGCCAGCAGCTTGCCGGGCGGGGAGCTGTTTTTT. Its translation is CASSLPGGELFF.

The V call is TRBV25-1, the J call TRBJ2-1, with 8 bases matching TRBD1. The length of the CDR3 is 13 residues. Germline assignment: CDR1 MGHDK and CDR2 SYGVNS. The J segment lost 9 bases and the V segment lost 3 bases, leaving 4 bases of the junction unmatched. CDR3 nucleotide sequence: TGTGCCAGCAGTGAGGACAGGGTTTTTGAGCAGTTCTTC. This codes for CASSEDRVFEQFF.

V usage is TRBV29-1 and J usage is TRBJ1-2; TRBD1 is a possible D gene (6 bases). The germline CDR1 and CDR2 sequences are SQVTM and ANQGSEA. CDR3 length: 16 residues. With 8 bases removed from V and 2 bases from J, the gap between germline ends came to 24 bases. The DNA of the CDR3 is TGCAGCCATATAACAGGGTTCCCCCTCGCGAACTATGGCTACACCTTC. Translated: CSHITGFPLANYGYTF.

The chain employs TRBV6-5 and TRBJ2-6; no clear D gene. Trimming took 6 bases from V and 1 from J, leaving 10 bases between them. The CDR3 sequence is 15 residues long. Germline V gene lookup returns CDR1 MNHEY and CDR2 SVGAGI. The CDR3 bases are TGTGCCAGCAGCTCCAGAGTATCTGGGGCCAACGTCCTGACTTTC. Amino acid sequence: CASSSRVSGANVLTF.

This sequence joins TRBV19 and TRBJ1-6, with 7 positions matching TRBD1. The CDR3 has 13 amino acids. Germline-derived CDR1 and CDR2 are LNHDA and SQIVND (reference sequence). Unmatched junction bases numbered 7, after V lost 10 bases and J lost 7 bases. The CDR3 DNA is TGTGCCACTTCGGGACAGTCGAATTCACCCCTCCACTTT. Translation gives CATSGQSNSPLHF.

This clone was counted between two and nine times. CDR3 loop: CASSWTGAKNIQYF. The CDR3 coding sequence is TGTGCCAGCAGCTGGACAGGGGCCAAAAACATTCAGTACTTC. The V call is TRBV7-9, the J call TRBJ2-4; the match to TRBD1 covers 8 bases. The CDR3 is 14 amino acids. With V trimmed by 4 bases and J by 1 base, 0 bases remained unmatched. The germline V gene has CDR1 SEHNR and CDR2 FQNEAQ (reference sequence).

The chain has TRBV11-3 and TRBJ2-1; D perhaps matches TRBD1 (5 bases). The CDR3 consists of 13 residues. V was pared by 6 bases and J by 9 bases, with 15 bases between. CDR1 is SGHNT, CDR2 YENEEA, per germline. The CDR3 region has the DNA TGTGCCAGCAGTGGATCGTTTCAGGGTGAGCAGTTCTTC. Its protein is CASSGSFQGEQFF.

V usage is TRBV7-9 and J usage is TRBJ2-6; D is perhaps TRBD1 (6 bases). Looked up from germline, CDR1 is SEHNR and CDR2 is FQNEAQ (reference sequence). There are 17 residues in the CDR3. The germline V and J ends were trimmed by 5 bases and 0 bases, with 14 bases remaining between them. The CDR3 DNA is TGTGCCAGCAGCCCCACACAGGGAACCTCTGGGGCCAACGTCCTGACTTTC. Translating gives CASSPTQGTSGANVLTF.

The chain couples TRBV4-3 to TRBJ1-5; D is possibly TRBD1 (6 bases). There are 17 residues in the CDR3. Germline V gene lookup returns CDR1 LGHNA and CDR2 YSLEER. With 0 bases removed from V and 10 bases from J, the gap between germline ends came to 22 bases. CDR3 sequence reads: CASSQDLYRAKGQPQHF. The CDR3 nucleotides read TGCGCCAGCAGCCAAGATCTTTACAGGGCAAAGGGACAACCCCAGCATTTT.

The chain couples TRBV6-5 to TRBJ1-5; D remains ambiguous. Trimming pared 6 bases from V and 7 bases from J, leaving 13 bases between. This CDR3 comprises 13 residues. CDR1 is MNHEY and CDR2 is SVGAGI in the germline V gene. The CDR3 nucleotides are TGTGCCAGCAGCCCCTCTCCCAGGCAGCCCCAGCATTTT. Translating it yields CASSPSPRQPQHF.

The V call is TRBV19, the J call TRBJ1-1, with a weak D call TRBD1 (5 bases). Between the trimmed V and J ends, which lost 1 base and 1 base, there was a span of 13 bases. Germline values: CDR1 LNHDA, CDR2 SQIVND (reference sequence). The CDR3 spans 16 residues. The CDR3 nucleotides are TGTGCCAGTAGTATAGGGGTTCCGGGGCAGAACACTGAAGCTTTCTTT. It codes for CASSIGVPGQNTEAFF.

The chain carries TRBV6-5 and TRBJ2-1, with D unresolved. Germline V gene lookup returns CDR1 MNHEY and CDR2 SVGAGI. This CDR3 is built from 13 residues. V was shortened by 8 bases and J by 2 bases, with 10 bases between the two germline ends. CDR3 DNA sequence: TGTGCCAGCGAGCCCCCCGCCTACAATGAGCAGTTCTTC. Protein product: CASEPPAYNEQFF.